These T cell receptor delta chains were read from a single sample in a study of γδ T cells in repeated Plasmodium falciparum infection. TCRdb re-identified clones in the multiplex PCR reads via CATT. The table lists 50,000 or so delta-chain clones, 1.6% of them singletons. The specimen was gamma-delta T cells from blood. All receptors come from a pool of human donors (malaria-infected and uninfected, not separated). The CDR3 runs from the conserved cysteine through the conserved F or W. The D gene is left open where the match is weak. Expanded clones get a size class; other rows say once, few or many, or leave the size out.

J gene,D gene,clone size,V gene,CDR3 DNA,CDR3 protein
TRDJ1,TRDD3,many,TRDV1,TGTGCTCTTGGGGAACTAGACGGGGGATGGAAACTCATCTTT,CALGELDGGWKLIF
TRDJ1,TRDD3,many,TRDV1,TGTGCTCTTGGGCGGAGGATACGGATTGGGGATACAGGCGATAAACTCATCTTT,CALGRRIRIGDTGDKLIF
TRDJ2,TRDD3,many,TRDV1,TGTGCTCTTGGGGAACTTGCCCTACGGGCTTACTGGGGGATACCGCCCACAGCACAACTCTTCTTT,CALGELALRAYWGIPPTAQLFF
TRDJ1,-,many,TRDV1,TGTTCTCTTGGGCCCAGGCGGCCTCGACTCCGGCGACTGGGAGGTGCCGATAAACTCATCTTT,CSLGPRRPRLRRLGGADKLIF
TRDJ1,-,many,TRDV1,TGTGCTCTTGGGGAAAATCCCTCCCAAAGTTTCTACGGAGGTAAACTCATCTTT,CALGENPSQSFYGGKLIF
TRDJ1,TRDD3,many,TRDV1,TGTGCTCTTGGGGAACCCACCTTTTTCTGTCCTAACTGGGGGGTACCCTGCTACACCGATAAGCTCATCTTT,CALGEPTFFCPNWGVPCYTDKLIF
TRDJ1,TRDD3,many,TRDV1,TGTGCTCTTGGGGAACTACGATGGGGGATACACCACCGCACCGATAAACTCATCTTT,CALGELRWGIHHRTDKLIF
TRDJ1,-,many,TRDV2,TGTGCCTGTGACACATATCGGGAAGAAGAGGATATCCGGGGGTACACCGATAAGCCCATCTTT,CACDTYREEEDIRGYTDKPIF
TRDJ1,TRDD3,many,TRDV2,TGTGCCTGTGACACCTTAACTGGGGGCCTCCAGGGGACCGATAAACTCATCTTT,CACDTLTGGLQGTDKLIF
TRDJ1,-,many,TRDV1,TGTGCTCTTGGGGAACTACTCCTAGAGCCCTCGGGGAGGCGCGATAAACTCATCTTT,CALGELLLEPSGRRDKLIF
TRDJ1,TRDD3,few,TRDV2,TGTGCCTGTGACACCGTAGAGGCTGGGGGATACGGAGATAAACTCATCTTT,CACDTVEAGGYGDKLIF
TRDJ1,TRDD3,-,TRDV1,TGTGCTCTCGGGGAACTTCAAACGGGCAGGTCGTCCCAAAGGTACTGGGGACTGATGTACACCGATAAACTCATCTTT,CALGELQTGRSSQRYWGLMYTDKLIF
TRDJ1,TRDD3,many,TRDV1,TGTGCTCTTGGGCCACTCGAAAAAACTCACTGGGGGAACGAAGATAAACTCATCTTT,CALGPLEKTHWGNEDKLIF
TRDJ1,TRDD3,many,TRDV1,TGTGCTCTTGGGGCCGCCTTCGGCTGGTGGGGGATACGGGGTACCGATAAACTCATCTTT,CALGAAFGWWGIRGTDKLIF
TRDJ1,TRDD3,medium-sized,TRDV1,TGTGCTCTTGGGCCCTCGGCCTTCCTAGGCCTATACTGGGGGATACGGTTGCCGGGCCGTAAACTCATCTTT,CALGPSAFLGLYWGIRLPGRKLIF
TRDJ1,TRDD3,few,TRDV1,TGTGCTCTTGGGGAACATTCATACTGGGGAGGACGGAAACTCATCTTT,CALGEHSYWGGRKLIF
TRDJ1,TRDD3,few,TRAV14/DV4,TGTGCAATGAGAGAGGGCACCCTCCTACCTAAACCTACTGGGGGATACGGGTACATCGATAAACTCATCTTT,CAMREGTLLPKPTGGYGYIDKLIF
TRDJ1,TRDD3,many,TRDV1,TGTGCTCTTTCCTCGGGGGGGGATACGCCGGCGTTGTTGCTCATCTTT,CALSSGGDTPALLLIF
TRDJ1,TRDD3,many,TRDV3,TGTGCCTTCCACCCTTCCCCTACTGGGGGAAACACCGATAAACTCATCTTT,CAFHPSPTGGNTDKLIF
TRDJ1,-,many,TRDV1,TGTGCTCTTGGGGGTAGCGTCTGCGAGGGCGATAAACTCATCTTT,CALGGSVCEGDKLIF
TRDJ1,TRDD3,many,TRDV1,TGTGCTCTTGGGGAATTATCGTCCTACCGAACTGGGGGACCTTTTCCGTACACCGATAAACTCATCTTT,CALGELSSYRTGGPFPYTDKLIF
TRDJ1,-,medium-sized,TRDV1,TGTGCTCTTGGGGCGCTACGACGGGCCCGCCTCACCGATAAACTCATCTTT,CALGALRRARLTDKLIF
TRDJ1,TRDD3,many,TRDV2,TGTGCCTGTGACACTGTGTCCCTACCGATACTGGGGGATACCGATAAACTCATCTTT,CACDTVSLPILGDTDKLIF
TRDJ1,-,many,TRDV1,TGTGCTCTTGGGGGCTTCACTTCCTTCAAACTCATCTTT,CALGGFTSFKLIF
TRDJ1,-,many,TRDV1,TGTGCTCTTGGGGCCTACCCTGTCGCCTTCCTAAAGTACTGGGGGAAAACCGATAAACTCATCTTT,CALGAYPVAFLKYWGKTDKLIF
TRDJ1,TRDD3,medium-sized,TRDV1,TGTGCTCTTGGGGAACTCTTACTGGGGGTCAGGTACACCGATAAACTCATCTTT,CALGELLLGVRYTDKLIF
TRDJ1,TRDD3,many,TRDV1,TGTGCTCTTGGGGAAAATTTGCAGATGGGGGATAGTTCCAACCACACCGATAAACTCATCTTT,CALGENLQMGDSSNHTDKLIF
TRDJ1,TRDD3,medium-sized,TRDV1,TGTGCTCTTGGGGGCCTCCCGAGGGGGGGGATACGCAAACTCATCTTT,CALGGLPRGGIRKLIF
TRDJ1,-,many,TRDV1,TGTGCTCTCGGGGAAAGGAGTAGAGCTACTGGGATGTACACCGATAAACTCATCTTT,CALGERSRATGMYTDKLIF
TRDJ1,-,many,TRDV1,TGTGCTCTTGGGGAACGGGAGGTACTGAAGTACACCAATAAACTCATCTTT,CALGEREVLKYTNKLIF
TRDJ1,TRDD3,many,TRDV2,TGTGCCTGTGACTCCATGGGGGATACTCAAACCGATAAACTCATCTTT,CACDSMGDTQTDKLIF
TRDJ1,-,medium-sized,TRDV1,TGTGCTCTTGGGGGTATCCTAACAGGCTTCCACACCGATAAACTCATCTTT,CALGGILTGFHTDKLIF
TRDJ1,TRDD3,many,TRDV3,TGTGCGCTCAGCTCTGATCTTACTGGGGATAACACCGATAAACTCATCTTT,CALSSDLTGDNTDKLIF
TRDJ1,-,many,TRDV2,TGTGCCTGTGACACTGGAGAGTTGGGGATTCGAGGACTCATCTTT,CACDTGELGIRGLIF
TRDJ1,-,many,TRDV2,TGTGCCTGTGACACCCTTGGGGCGGAGGATAAACTCATCTTT,CACDTLGAEDKLIF
TRDJ1,TRDD3,many,TRDV2,TGTGCCTGTGACATCCTTCCTACCACTGGGGGATACTCAGACACCGATAAACTCATCTTT,CACDILPTTGGYSDTDKLIF
TRDJ1,TRDD3,many,TRDV3,TGTGCCCCGGGGGGGCAAACGCGCTACCCCGTACTGGGGGATACTGCCTGGGGGCTCACCGATAAACTCATCTTT,CAPGGQTRYPVLGDTAWGLTDKLIF
TRDJ1,-,many,TRDV3,TGTGCCTCCAATGGCGCCTTCCTTGACTGGGGGCTACCCATCGATAAACTCATCTTT,CASNGAFLDWGLPIDKLIF
TRDJ1,-,many,TRDV1,TGTGCTCTCGGGGAATACAACGACGTCACCGATAAACTCATCTTT,CALGEYNDVTDKLIF
TRDJ1,-,many,TRDV1,TGTGCTCTTGGGGCCCTCGGGCCGCGTACCGATAAACTCATCTTT,CALGALGPRTDKLIF
TRDJ2,TRDD3,many,TRDV2,TGTGCCTGTGACACCGTAGGAACTGGGGGACCTTTGACAGCACAACTCTTCTTT,CACDTVGTGGPLTAQLFF
TRDJ3,TRDD3,medium-sized,TRDV2,TGTGCCTGTGACGACGTCCAATCCGAGGATACGAACTCATCCTGGGACACCCGACAGATGTTTTTC,CACDDVQSEDTNSSWDTRQMFF
TRDJ1,TRDD3,medium-sized,TRDV1,TGTGCTCTTGGGGAACGATCCTTCCCAAAGACCCAAGTGTTACTGGGGGAATGTCGAGCGAACGATAAACTCATCTTT,CALGERSFPKTQVLLGECRANDKLIF
TRDJ1,-,large,TRDV3,TGTGCCTTGCCGGCGGGGACCAAGGGGACCGATAAACTCATCTTT,CALPAGTKGTDKLIF
TRDJ1,TRDD3,many,TRDV1,TGTGCTCTTGGGGAACTAACGTCCTTACCCTGGGGGACCCTCTCGTACACCGATAAACTCATCTTT,CALGELTSLPWGTLSYTDKLIF
TRDJ2,TRDD3,many,TRDV2,TGTGCCTGTGACACCATCGTTACTGGGGGATACGATACATTGACAGCACAACTCTTCTTT,CACDTIVTGGYDTLTAQLFF
TRDJ1,-,many,TRDV1,TGTGCTCTTGGGGAACTGGACGGTAAGTTAACTGTGTACACCGATAAACTCATCTTT,CALGELDGKLTVYTDKLIF
TRDJ1,-,many,TRDV3,TGTGCCTCCCCTTCGGGGGGCTACACCGATAAACTCATCTTT,CASPSGGYTDKLIF
TRDJ1,TRDD3,many,TRDV1,TGTGCTCTTGGGCCTTTAACTAGCTTCCCCACGTTGGACGGGATACGCGATAAACTCATCTTT,CALGPLTSFPTLDGIRDKLIF
TRDJ1,TRDD3,-,TRDV1,TGTGCTCTTGGGGAACGTCCCGAATACTGGGGGATGCCGTACACCGATAAACTCATCTTT,CALGERPEYWGMPYTDKLIF
TRDJ1,TRDD3,many,TRDV1,TGTGCTCTTGGGGAACTGTCCCTAATATGTAGAAGGGGGATACGCAGGTACACTGATAAACTCATCTTT,CALGELSLICRRGIRRYTDKLIF
TRDJ1,TRDD3,many,TRDV1,TGTGCTCTTGGGGAACGAGGCTACGCGGGGGATAAAGGGTACACCGATAAACTCATCTTC,CALGERGYAGDKGYTDKLIF
TRDJ1,-,medium-sized,TRDV1,TGTGCTCTTGGGGAACGGTTCCTGGCGACGGGGACCCACACCGATAAACTCATCTTT,CALGERFLATGTHTDKLIF
TRDJ1,-,many,TRDV1,TGTGCTCTTGGGGAACCGTCCTCCTACCCCGCGTGTACCGATAAACTCATCTTT,CALGEPSSYPACTDKLIF
TRDJ1,TRDD3,many,TRDV1,TGTGCTCTCAGAGGGGGATACGCGGGTTACTGGGATAAACTCATCTTT,CALRGGYAGYWDKLIF
TRDJ1,TRDD3,many,TRDV1,TGTGCTCTTGGGGTTAGAGGGGGGATCCCCTACACCGATAAACTCATCTTT,CALGVRGGIPYTDKLIF